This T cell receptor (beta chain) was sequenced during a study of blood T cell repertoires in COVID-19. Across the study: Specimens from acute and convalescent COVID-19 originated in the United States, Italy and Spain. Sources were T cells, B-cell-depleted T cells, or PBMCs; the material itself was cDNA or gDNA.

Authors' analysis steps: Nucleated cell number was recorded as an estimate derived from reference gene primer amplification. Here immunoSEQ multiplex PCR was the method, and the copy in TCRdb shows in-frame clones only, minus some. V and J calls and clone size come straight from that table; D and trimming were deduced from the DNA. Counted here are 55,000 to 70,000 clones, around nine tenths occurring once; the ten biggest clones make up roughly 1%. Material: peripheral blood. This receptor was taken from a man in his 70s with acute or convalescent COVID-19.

DNA for the CDR3: TGCGCCAGCAGCTTGGAAGTGGGAGATGGATATGAGCAGTTCTTC. Protein sequence: CASSLEVGDGYEQFF. The chain couples TRBV5-1 to TRBJ2-1, with a possible D match to TRBD2 (5 bases). V was clipped by 0 bases and J by 8 bases, with 15 bases between them. The CDR3 covers 15 residues. Looked up from germline, CDR1 is SGHRS and CDR2 is YFSETQ.